The 18 T cell receptor beta chains below come from one sample, sequenced in a study of blood T cell repertoires in COVID-19. Profiling relied on immunoSEQ multiplex PCR, and the TCRdb table lists in-frame clones only, not all of them. Among some 70,000 clones listed, around 90% were seen once. Sequences were obtained from peripheral blood. These receptors all stem from a man aged 50 to 60 with active COVID-19.

The V call is TRBV5-1, the J call TRBJ2-1; the match to TRBD2 covers 8 bases. The CDR3 runs to 15 residues. J was trimmed by 0 bases and V by 5 bases; bases with no gene match: 4. The V gene's germline CDR1 is SGHRS and CDR2 YFSETQ. DNA for the CDR3: TGCGCCAGCAGGATAACTAGCGGCTCCTACAATGAGCAGTTCTTC. As protein: CASRITSGSYNEQFF.

This chain joins TRBV28 and TRBJ2-5, with D possibly being TRBD1 (6 bases). Trimming took 4 bases from V and 7 from J, leaving 13 bases between them. Germline V gene data show CDR1 as MDHEN and CDR2 as SYDVKM. The CDR3 totals 13 residues. The CDR3 DNA is TGTGCCAGCAGTTCAACTGGCAGGGGGACCCAGTACTTC. It yields the protein CASSSTGRGTQYF.

The J gene is TRBJ2-7, the V gene TRBV5-1; tentative D call: TRBD1 (5 bases). Looked up from germline, CDR1 is SGHRS and CDR2 is YFSETQ. With 2 bases removed from V and 2 bases from J, the gap between germline ends came to 8 bases. The CDR3 is made up of 13 amino acids. CDR3 nucleotide sequence: TGCGCCAGCAGCTTAGACAGAACCTACGAGCAGTACTTC. Translation gives CASSLDRTYEQYF.

This clone is classed as medium-sized. This chain joins TRBV5-6 and TRBJ2-2, with a weak D call TRBD2 (5 bases). The germline gives CDR1 SGHDT, CDR2 YYEEEE. Trimming took 3 bases from V and 7 from J, leaving 19 bases between them. The CDR3 contains 16 residues. The CDR3 reads CASSSLLLDWDGELFF. The CDR3 nucleotides are TGTGCCAGCAGCTCCCTCCTCCTGGACTGGGACGGGGAGCTGTTTTTT.

The genes are TRBV9 and TRBJ1-1; D unresolved. Per the germline V gene, CDR1 is SGDLS and CDR2 is YYNGEE. The CDR3 loop spans 14 amino acids. Trimming left V 1 base short and J 0 bases short, with 7 bases between. As DNA, the CDR3 is TGTGCCAGCAGCGTAAGCGCAATGAACACTGAAGCTTTCTTT. Translating it yields CASSVSAMNTEAFF. The full variable domain, completed using reference TRBV9 and TRBJ1-1, is DSGVTQTPKHLITATGQRVTLRCSPRSGDLSVYWYQQSLDQGLQFLIQYYNGEERAKGNILERFSAQQFPDLHSELNLSSLELGDSALYFCASSVSAMNTEAFFGQGTRLTVV.

The chain employs TRBV7-2 and TRBJ2-7; TRBD2 aligns across 14 bases. Germline V CDR1 and CDR2: SGHTA, FQGNSA. The ends lost 6 bases at V and 6 bases at J; junction bases unmatched: 4. This CDR3 has 14 amino acids. The CDR3 DNA follows: TGTGCCAGCAGACCGGGACTAGCGGGGGTCGAGCAGTACTTC. This translates into CASRPGLAGVEQYF.

To note about this clone: The junction does not match germline at one end; this may be a read error. The chain carries TRBV6-5 and TRBJ2-7, with TRBD2 matching over 7 bases. Germline V CDR1 and CDR2: MNHEY, SVGAGI. The length of the CDR3 is 12 residues. This CDR3 reads CASTRGGADRHF. In nucleotides, the CDR3 is TGTGCCAGCACCCGGGGAGGGGCTGATAGGCACTTC.

The J gene is TRBJ2-5, the V gene TRBV6-6, with 9 bases that match TRBD2. Germline CDR1 reads MNHNY; CDR2 reads SVGAGI (reference sequence). There are 16 residues in the CDR3. V lost 4 bases and J lost 5; bases outside the gene matches: 11. CDR3 amino acids: CASSSRFSGSRETQYF. The DNA of the CDR3 is TGTGCCAGCAGTTCCCGTTTTAGCGGGAGCAGGGAGACCCAGTACTTC.

There are a few counts of this clone. The V call is TRBV4-1, the J call TRBJ1-5; D might be TRBD1 (6 bases). There are 15 residues in the CDR3. V lost 4 bases, J lost 5 bases, and 15 bases lay in between. Germline V CDR1 and CDR2: MGHRA, YSYEKL. DNA for the CDR3: TGCGCCAGCAGCCTCCAGGTACAGGGACATCAGCCCCAGCATTTT. It encodes CASSLQVQGHQPQHF.

The chain couples TRBV4-1 to TRBJ2-7; TRBD2 might be the D (5 bases). CDR3 length equals 14 residues. The germline CDR1 and CDR2 sequences are MGHRA and YSYEKL. Trimming pared 2 bases from V and 3 bases from J, leaving 11 bases between. The DNA for the CDR3 is TGCGCCAGCAGCCAAACCGGGATAGACTACGAGCAGTACTTC. It yields the protein CASSQTGIDYEQYF.

This clone ranks as medium-sized. The V and J genes are TRBV7-8 and TRBJ1-6; D may be TRBD1 (5 bases). The V end was cut by 6 bases, the J end by 10 bases, with 25 bases between. The CDR3 runs 17 residues. CDR1 and CDR2 from the germline V gene are SGHVS and FQNEAQ. CDR3 loop: CASSRGIGIGGSSPLHF. The CDR3 coding sequence is TGTGCCAGCAGTAGAGGGATTGGAATCGGGGGATCCTCACCCCTCCACTTT. Looking up the rest from reference TRBV7-8 and TRBJ1-6 gives the full variable domain: GAGVSQSPRYKVAKRGQDVALRCDPISGHVSLFWYQQALGQGPEFLTYFQNEAQLDKSGLPSDRFFAERPEGSVSTLKIQRTQQEDSAVYLCASSRGIGIGGSSPLHFGNGTRLTVT.

This clone was found a few times. This chain joins TRBV28 and TRBJ1-2; 10 positions match TRBD1. V shed 4 bases and J 1 base; nucleotides not matched to a gene: 9. There are 17 residues in the CDR3. Germline V CDR1 and CDR2: MDHEN, SYDVKM. CDR3 region: CASSSRDRGFYNYGYTF. As DNA, the CDR3 is TGTGCCAGCAGTTCCAGGGACAGGGGTTTTTATAACTATGGCTACACCTTC.

The V and J genes are TRBV12-3 or TRBV12-4 and TRBJ2-1; perhaps TRBD2 as D (5 bases). V was clipped by 6 bases and J by 5 bases, with 11 bases between them. The CDR3 runs to 13 residues. The CDR3 loop reads CASRADGDNEQFF. CDR3 DNA: TGTGCCAGCAGGGCAGACGGGGACAATGAGCAGTTCTTC.

This chain joins TRBV15 and TRBJ2-6; no definite D call. Trimming stripped 8 bases from V and 0 bases from J, with 23 bases between. The CDR3 has 19 amino acids. Germline CDR1 LNHNV, CDR2 YYDKDF (reference sequence). The CDR3 here is CATAYSYSRSSSGANVLTF. The CDR3 DNA reads as TGTGCCACCGCGTATAGTTACAGCCGATCCAGCTCTGGGGCCAACGTCCTGACTTTC.

CDR3 sequence: CAWAGLAGTYNEQFF. CDR3 coding DNA: TGTGCCTGGGCGGGACTAGCGGGAACCTACAATGAGCAGTTCTTC. The rearrangement joins TRBV30 to TRBJ2-1, with 13 bases matching TRBD2. Trimming cost V 5 bases and J 2 bases; bases outside gene matches: 3. Germline V gives CDR1 GTSNPN, CDR2 SVGIG (reference sequence). CDR3 length: 15 residues.

The chain is built from TRBV3-1 (or the pseudogene TRBV3-2) and TRBJ2-7; 8 bases line up with TRBD1. CDR3 length equals 17 residues. CDR1 and CDR2 from the germline V gene are LGHDT and YNNKEL (reference sequence). J was trimmed by 0 bases and V by 1 base; bases with no gene match: 8. The CDR3: CASSQAPGGPSSYEQYF. CDR3 DNA sequence: TGTGCCAGCAGCCAAGCCCCAGGGGGCCCAAGCTCCTACGAGCAGTACTTC.

The CDR3 nucleotides are TGTGCCAGCGCCTCGGGTTGGGGGCTCTATACGCAGTATTTT. Translating gives CASASGWGLYTQYF. The chain has TRBV6-5 and TRBJ2-3; D is possibly TRBD1 (6 bases). This CDR3 region has 14 residues. From germline, CDR1 is MNHEY and CDR2 SVGAGI. V was cut by 8 bases and J by 7 bases, with 19 bases left in between.

This chain uses TRBV14 with TRBJ1-6; no firm D call. The V gene lost 0 bases and the J gene lost 10 bases, with 7 bases spanning the gap. Germline V gene sequence: CDR1 SGHDN, CDR2 FVKESK. This CDR3 region has 13 residues. The CDR3 DNA follows: TGTGCCAGCAGCCAAGAGAGGGAATCACCCCTCCACTTT. It specifies CASSQERESPLHF.